This is a list of T cell receptor beta chains from one sample in a study of CD8+ T cells in alopecia areata. Clones were read by immunoSEQ multiplex PCR, and TCRdb kept only the in-frame ones, dropping some. The profile covers approximately 150,000 clones, with roughly 50% appearing a single time and about 6.4% taken by the ten largest. The sequenced sample consisted of CD4+ T cells sorted from blood. The receptors come from a human donor with alopecia areata. Each CDR3 is given without its conserved first and last residue. D genes are given only for firm matches.

CDR3 protein: ASSSGQGVFYEQY
J gene: TRBJ2-7
V gene: TRBV28
CDR3 length: 13
D gene: TRBD1

CDR3 protein: ASSLSDRVYGYT
J gene: TRBJ1-2
V gene: TRBV6-6
CDR3 length: 12
D gene: TRBD1

CDR3 protein: SVNDPGVGSEQY
J gene: TRBJ2-7
V gene: TRBV29-1
CDR3 length: 12
D gene: .

CDR3 protein: ASMTDTQY
J gene: TRBJ2-3
V gene: TRBV2
CDR3 length: 8
D gene: .

CDR3 protein: ASREINEQF
J gene: TRBJ2-1
V gene: TRBV5-1
CDR3 length: 9
D gene: .

CDR3 protein: ASSLSGSSYNEQF
J gene: TRBJ2-1
V gene: TRBV7-2
CDR3 length: 13
D gene: .

CDR3 protein: ASKGLAKNIQY
J gene: TRBJ2-4
V gene: TRBV2
CDR3 length: 11
D gene: .

CDR3 protein: ASSNLGGTYEQY
J gene: TRBJ2-7
V gene: TRBV7-9
CDR3 length: 12
D gene: .

CDR3 protein: ASSLWIAAGGNEQF
J gene: TRBJ2-1
V gene: TRBV7-3
CDR3 length: 14
D gene: TRBD2

CDR3 protein: ASSPRGKNTEAF
J gene: TRBJ1-1
V gene: TRBV6-5
CDR3 length: 12
D gene: .

CDR3 protein: SVEVKSNYGYT
J gene: TRBJ1-2
V gene: TRBV29-1
CDR3 length: 11
D gene: .

CDR3 protein: ASSISPAENIQY
J gene: TRBJ2-4
V gene: TRBV19
CDR3 length: 12
D gene: .

CDR3 protein: SVRGLAGAGEQY
J gene: TRBJ2-7
V gene: TRBV29-1
CDR3 length: 12
D gene: TRBD2

CDR3 protein: SVYNLYEQY
J gene: TRBJ2-7
V gene: TRBV29-1
CDR3 length: 9
D gene: .

CDR3 protein: ASSPLPVLAGGYEQY
J gene: TRBJ2-7
V gene: TRBV2
CDR3 length: 15
D gene: TRBD2

CDR3 protein: SFQGAYEQY
J gene: TRBJ2-7
V gene: TRBV29-1
CDR3 length: 9
D gene: .

CDR3 protein: ASSLMAGINNEQF
J gene: TRBJ2-1
V gene: TRBV7-6
CDR3 length: 13
D gene: .

CDR3 protein: ASSPGAVGNQPQH
J gene: TRBJ1-5
V gene: TRBV7-9
CDR3 length: 13
D gene: .

CDR3 protein: ASSPGLAGGPEAKNIQY
J gene: TRBJ2-4
V gene: TRBV4-1
CDR3 length: 17
D gene: TRBD2

CDR3 protein: AHGLADLPGGEQF
J gene: TRBJ2-1
V gene: TRBV10-3
CDR3 length: 13
D gene: TRBD2

CDR3 protein: ASSFLQAGANVLT
J gene: TRBJ2-6
V gene: TRBV7-3
CDR3 length: 13
D gene: .

CDR3 protein: AWSPRQGTGYT
J gene: TRBJ1-2
V gene: TRBV30
CDR3 length: 11
D gene: TRBD1

CDR3 protein: ASSSSGSYEKLF
J gene: TRBJ1-4
V gene: TRBV5-4
CDR3 length: 12
D gene: .

CDR3 protein: ASSLDTGELF
J gene: TRBJ2-2
V gene: TRBV5-1
CDR3 length: 10
D gene: .

CDR3 protein: ASMGDGGLGEQY
J gene: TRBJ2-7
V gene: TRBV28
CDR3 length: 12
D gene: .

CDR3 protein: ASSVEVTGGITYEQY
J gene: TRBJ2-7
V gene: TRBV5-1
CDR3 length: 15
D gene: TRBD1

CDR3 protein: AIQPGRGSYEQY
J gene: TRBJ2-7
V gene: TRBV2
CDR3 length: 12
D gene: .